The 31 T cell receptor beta chains listed next were all sequenced from one sample in a study of control samples from healthy donors and cancer patients (dated by TCRdb to 2020 to 2021). Library creation used the immunoSEQ multiplex PCR assay. TCRdb mirrors the immuneACCESS table, restricted to in-frame sequences. Some clones are absent from its copies; in checked studies, under half trace to an unresolved V gene, and the reason for the others is unknown. The sample table contains some 120,000 clones; only one count was recorded for less than 95% of them. Jointly, the top ten make up roughly 9.4% of the sample. The specimen sequenced was blood. Receptors originate from a man aged 18 to 30 in good health.

The gene calls are TRBV18 and TRBJ1-1, with 8 bases identical to TRBD1. The trim removed 3 bases at V and 4 bases at J, leaving 13 bases unmatched. This CDR3 is built from 17 residues. Germline-derived CDR1 and CDR2 are KGHSH and LQKENI. CDR3 sequence (DNA): TGTGCCAGCTCACCGGCTCGGACAGGGAAAGGTTTCACTGAAGCTTTCTTT. Residues: CASSPARTGKGFTEAFF.

The CDR3 coding sequence is TGTGCCAGCAGCACAGTCCGCTACGAGCAGTACTTC. Protein: CASSTVRYEQYF. V and J are TRBV6-5 and TRBJ2-7, with unresolved D. Trimming pared 6 bases from V and 3 bases from J, leaving 9 bases between. The CDR3 extends over 12 amino acids. Per the germline V gene, CDR1 is MNHEY and CDR2 is SVGAGI.

This clone was recorded a few times. This rearrangement joins TRBV7-6 to TRBJ1-5; TRBD1 aligns across 8 bases. The CDR3 sequence is 19 residues long. J gave up 2 bases and V 0 bases, and 12 bases lay outside the gene matches. Germline assignment: CDR1 SGHVS and CDR2 FNYEAQ. CDR3 protein: CASSLAPWTGREGNQPQHF. As DNA, the CDR3 is TGTGCCAGCAGCTTAGCTCCCTGGACAGGGCGTGAAGGCAATCAGCCCCAGCATTTT.

The gene calls are TRBV12-5 and TRBJ2-3, with D maybe TRBD1 (5 bases). The germline V and J ends were trimmed by 0 bases and 2 bases, with 18 bases remaining between them. The CDR3 length is 18 residues. In germline, CDR1 is LGHNT, CDR2 FRNRAP. CDR3 bases: TGTGCTAGTGGTTTGGTCCCGGACGGCCTGGGGCCCACAGATACGCAGTATTTT. Translated, it gives CASGLVPDGLGPTDTQYF.

A note on this clone: Other DNA sequences in the same sample also yield this CDR3. The V call is TRBV4-2, the J call TRBJ1-3; tentatively, D is TRBD1 (6 bases). The CDR3 is made up of 15 amino acids. Germline V gives CDR1 LGHNA, CDR2 YNFKEQ. Trimming cost V 0 bases and J 2 bases, with 8 bases left between them. The CDR3 region has the DNA TGTGCCAGCAGCCAAGAGGACAGAGCTGGAAACACCATATATTTT. It encodes CASSQEDRAGNTIYF.

The chain joins TRBV5-6 to TRBJ1-3; TRBD1 is a possible D gene (5 bases). V was cut by 0 bases and J by 4 bases, with 11 bases left in between. This CDR3 contains 15 residues. The germline CDR1 and CDR2 sequences are SGHDT and YYEEEE. CDR3 sequence reads: CASSLVAGAGNTIYF. The CDR3 coding sequence is TGTGCCAGCAGCTTGGTTGCCGGGGCAGGAAACACCATATATTTT.

The rearrangement links TRBV7-6 to TRBJ1-3; D might be TRBD1 (5 bases). The V and J ends lost 3 bases and 0 bases respectively, with 12 bases between them. Germline V gives CDR1 SGHVS, CDR2 FNYEAQ. The length of the CDR3 is 16 residues. The CDR3: CASSLSGTLSGNTIYF. As DNA, the CDR3 is TGTGCCAGCAGCTTGTCCGGGACCCTCTCTGGAAACACCATATATTTT.

The CDR3 loop is CARDSSYNEQFF. CDR3 nucleotide sequence: TGTGCCCGGGATAGCTCCTACAATGAGCAGTTCTTC. The rearrangement joins TRBV30 to TRBJ2-1, with D tentatively TRBD2 (5 bases). CDR1 is GTSNPN, CDR2 SVGIG, per germline (reference sequence). The V gene lost 8 bases and the J gene lost 0 bases, with 8 bases spanning the gap. The CDR3 has 12 residues.

This chain connects TRBV6-5 to TRBJ1-1, with a weak D call TRBD1 (5 bases). CDR3 size: 15 residues. Germline loops: CDR1 MNHEY, CDR2 SVGAGI. The ends were cut back, 7 bases at V and 1 base at J, with 16 bases in the middle. CDR3 protein: CASIKREGPNTEAFF. Written as DNA, the CDR3 is TGTGCCAGCATCAAAAGGGAGGGACCGAACACTGAAGCTTTCTTT.

V gene TRBV6-5 combines with J gene TRBJ2-1; TRBD2 aligns across 9 bases. In germline, CDR1 is MNHEY, CDR2 SVGAGI. The CDR3 extends over 16 amino acids. V shed 2 bases, J shed 4 bases, and the junction held 6 bases outside the gene matches. The CDR3 DNA reads as TGTGCCAGCAGTTACGACCTAGCGGGACTTTACAATGAGCAGTTCTTC. The encoded protein is CASSYDLAGLYNEQFF.

This chain links TRBV15 with TRBJ2-2; D gene uncertain. This CDR3 comprises 16 residues. CDR1 is LNHNV, CDR2 YYDKDF, per germline (reference sequence). Trimming removed 4 bases at V and 0 bases at J, with 12 bases between. CDR3 coding DNA: TGTGCCACCAGCAACGGGCACCTCGCGAACACCGGGGAGCTGTTTTTT. This gives the protein CATSNGHLANTGELFF.

The genes are TRBV5-4 and TRBJ1-1; possible D gene TRBD1, 5 bases. V gave up 5 bases and J gave up 4 bases, with 18 bases separating them. Per the germline V gene, CDR1 is SGHNT and CDR2 is YYREEE (reference sequence). The CDR3 spans 15 residues. CDR3 in DNA: TGTGCCAGCAGTCCTCCGGGGCTGGTAGTCACTGAAGCTTTCTTT. This encodes CASSPPGLVVTEAFF.

This clone has just one count. The V gene is TRBV27, the J gene TRBJ2-7; tentative D call: TRBD1 (6 bases). The CDR3 is made up of 15 amino acids. Trimming removed 4 bases at V and 2 bases at J, with 15 bases between. Germline V gene lookup returns CDR1 MNHEY and CDR2 SMNVEV (reference sequence). The CDR3 sequence is CASSSQGHFPYEQYF. CDR3 DNA sequence: TGTGCCAGCAGTTCCCAGGGACACTTCCCCTACGAGCAGTACTTC.

The chain recombines TRBV7-2 with TRBJ2-1; TRBD1 might be the D (5 bases). This CDR3 is 15 amino acids long. V dropped 5 bases and J dropped 0 bases, with 11 bases sitting between them. CDR1 is SGHTA, CDR2 FQGNSA, per germline. The CDR3 protein is CASSVRQFSYNEQFF. CDR3 nucleotides: TGTGCCAGCAGCGTTAGACAGTTCTCCTACAATGAGCAGTTCTTC.

The genes are TRBV5-6 and TRBJ2-7, with D unclear. The CDR3 runs to 13 residues. CDR1 and CDR2 from the germline V gene are SGHDT and YYEEEE. Trimming removed 0 bases at V and 3 bases at J, with 7 bases between. CDR3 nucleotides: TGTGCCAGCAGCTTGGGGGCAAGCTACGAGCAGTACTTC. Translation gives CASSLGASYEQYF.

The chain carries TRBV29-1 and TRBJ2-3; TRBD2 matches 13 bases. This CDR3 has 16 residues. Germline-derived CDR1 and CDR2 are SQVTM and ANQGSEA. V trimming: 6 bases; J trimming: 2 bases; junction bases outside the gene matches: 8. CDR3 sequence reads: CSVVGTSGASTDTQYF. CDR3 bases: TGCAGCGTCGTCGGGACTAGCGGGGCCTCCACAGATACGCAGTATTTT.

This chain links TRBV7-9 with TRBJ1-1; D gene ambiguous. V lost 5 bases and J 4 bases, leaving 11 bases between the germline ends. Per the germline V gene, CDR1 is SEHNR and CDR2 is FQNEAQ (reference sequence). The CDR3 extends over 13 amino acids. The CDR3 nucleotides read TGTGCCAGCAGCAGAATGATGGGCACTGAAGCTTTCTTT. Translating it yields CASSRMMGTEAFF. Full variable domain (missing parts from reference TRBV7-9 and TRBJ1-1): DTGVSQNPRHKITKRGQNVTFRCDPISEHNRLYWYRQTLGQGPEFLTYFQNEAQLEKSRLLSDRFSAERPKGSFSTLEIQRTEQGDSAMYLCASSRMMGTEAFFGQGTRLTVV.

The V gene is TRBV18, the J gene TRBJ1-5, with D unclear. Trimming cost V 2 bases and J 5 bases, with 10 bases left between them. From germline, CDR1 is KGHSH and CDR2 LQKENI. CDR3 length: 14 amino acids. The CDR3 DNA sequence: TGTGCCAGCTCACCAGGGAAGGCCGATCAGCCCCAGCATTTT. This encodes CASSPGKADQPQHF.

The rearrangement joins TRBV5-6 to TRBJ1-1, with D unresolved. Trimming took off 4 bases at V and 1 base at J, with 11 bases between the two ends. This CDR3 contains 14 residues. Looked up from germline, CDR1 is SGHDT and CDR2 is YYEEEE. In DNA, the CDR3 is TGTGCCAGCAGCATAGGGATTCAGAACACTGAAGCTTTCTTT. This gives the protein CASSIGIQNTEAFF. The whole variable domain, remainder taken from reference TRBV5-6 and TRBJ1-1, is DAGVTQSPTHLIKTRGQQVTLRCSPKSGHDTVSWYQQALGQGPQFIFQYYEEEERQRGNFPDRFSGHQFPNYSSELNVNALLLGDSALYLCASSIGIQNTEAFFGQGTRLTVV.

V and J are TRBV6-1 and TRBJ1-1; D perhaps matches TRBD1 (5 bases). This CDR3 comprises 18 residues. Germline V gives CDR1 MNHNS, CDR2 SASEGT. Trimming took off 4 bases at V and 6 bases at J, with 27 bases between the two ends. CDR3 residues: CASSARPGPQMIRPEAFF. CDR3 bases: TGTGCCAGCAGTGCTCGACCGGGACCGCAAATGATACGACCTGAAGCTTTCTTT.

This chain uses TRBV6-6 with TRBJ1-3; D is ambiguous. This CDR3 has 15 amino acids. The germline V gene has CDR1 MNHNY and CDR2 SVGAGI (reference sequence). V dropped 7 bases and J dropped 0 bases, with 13 bases sitting between them. CDR3 protein: CASISQSPSGNTIYF. The CDR3 nucleotides read TGTGCCAGCATCTCCCAAAGTCCCTCTGGAAACACCATATATTTT.

This chain uses TRBV5-1 with TRBJ2-7; tentative D call: TRBD1 (5 bases). V lost 4 bases and J lost 0, with 17 bases in between. The V gene's germline CDR1 is SGHRS and CDR2 YFSETQ. There are 16 residues in the CDR3. CDR3 loop: CASSPQGRDFSYEQYF. The CDR3 nucleotides read TGCGCCAGCAGCCCCCAAGGCAGGGATTTCTCCTACGAGCAGTACTTC.

To note about this clone: Other DNA sequences from this sample encode an identical CDR3 as well. The chain carries TRBV5-1 and TRBJ1-1, with D possibly TRBD1 on 6 matching bases. The length of the CDR3 is 13 residues. CDR1 and CDR2 from the germline V gene are SGHRS and YFSETQ. V lost 2 bases, J lost 1 base, and 6 bases lay in between. DNA for the CDR3: TGCGCCAGCAGCTTACAGGGGAACACTGAAGCTTTCTTT. This gives the protein CASSLQGNTEAFF.

This chain joins TRBV19 and TRBJ1-1; D call uncertain. This CDR3 has 14 amino acids. CDR1 and CDR2 (germline): LNHDA, SQIVND (reference sequence). V lost 1 base and J lost 4, with 10 bases in between. In DNA, the CDR3 is TGTGCCAGTAGTATAGGGGTGGGGTCCACTGAAGCTTTCTTT. This encodes CASSIGVGSTEAFF.

The gene calls are TRBV9 and TRBJ2-3; no clear D. CDR1 SGDLS and CDR2 YYNGEE come from the germline V gene. This CDR3 comprises 16 residues. V lost 1 base, J lost 1 base, and 13 bases lay in between. This CDR3 is CASSVNPTAGTDTQYF. The CDR3 region has the DNA TGTGCCAGCAGCGTAAACCCGACGGCAGGCACAGATACGCAGTATTTT.

This chain links TRBV24-1 with TRBJ2-7; D is perhaps TRBD1 or TRBD2 (6 bases each). CDR1 and CDR2 (germline): KGHDR, SFDVKD. The CDR3 length is 17 residues. Deletions cut 3 bases from V and 6 bases from J, with 23 bases between. The CDR3 sequence: CATSDSKGRQGFSEQYF. The CDR3 bases are TGTGCCACCAGTGATAGCAAGGGGAGGCAGGGGTTTTCCGAGCAGTACTTC.

The CDR3 DNA reads as TGCGCCAGCAGTGGTACAGGTAGCAATCAGCCCCAGCATTTT. Residues: CASSGTGSNQPQHF. The chain is built from TRBV10-2 and TRBJ1-5, with D possibly being TRBD1 (5 bases). The CDR3 totals 14 residues. CDR1 and CDR2 (germline): WSHSY, SAAADI. Trimming took 4 bases from V and 0 from J, leaving 7 bases between them.

Only one count was recorded for this clone. The rearrangement joins TRBV19 to TRBJ2-7; possible D gene TRBD1, 6 bases. Trimming cost V 7 bases and J 5 bases, with 15 bases left between them. Germline lookup yields CDR1 LNHDA and CDR2 SQIVND (reference sequence). The CDR3 has 13 amino acids. The DNA for the CDR3 is TGTGCCAGTAACTCCCCTGGGGGCAACGAGCAGTACTTC. It yields the protein CASNSPGGNEQYF. The whole variable domain, filled in from reference TRBV19 and TRBJ2-7, reads DGGITQSPKYLFRKEGQNVTLSCEQNLNHDAMYWYRQDPGQGLRLIYYSQIVNDFQKGDIAEGYSVSREKKESFPLTVTSAQKNPTAFYLCASNSPGGNEQYFGPGTRLTVT.

The CDR3 DNA follows: TGTGCTAGTGGTTTGGGGAAGAGGTCGGGTTCTAACACAGATACGCAGTATTTT. This encodes CASGLGKRSGSNTDTQYF. The gene calls are TRBV12-5 and TRBJ2-3; D call uncertain. The V end lost 1 base, the J end lost 2 bases, and 19 bases lay between the germline ends. The CDR3 is made up of 18 amino acids. Germline CDR1 LGHNT, CDR2 FRNRAP.

The gene calls are TRBV3-1 (or the pseudogene TRBV3-2) and TRBJ1-6, with D possibly being TRBD1 (5 bases). V shed 5 bases and J shed 7 bases, with 9 bases lying between them. Germline assignment: CDR1 LGHDT and CDR2 YNNKEL (reference sequence). The CDR3 is 13 residues long. The CDR3 DNA follows: TGTGCCAGCAGCTCGGGACCCAATTCACCCCTCCACTTT. As protein: CASSSGPNSPLHF.

The rearrangement joins TRBV11-2 to TRBJ2-7; TRBD2 is a possible D gene (6 bases). The CDR3 is 15 residues long. Trimming cost V 5 bases and J 2 bases, with 16 bases left between them. From germline, CDR1 is SGHAT and CDR2 FQNNGV. In DNA form, the CDR3 reads TGTGCCAGCAGCCGCGATAGCGGAAATACCTACGAGCAGTACTTC. Protein product: CASSRDSGNTYEQYF.